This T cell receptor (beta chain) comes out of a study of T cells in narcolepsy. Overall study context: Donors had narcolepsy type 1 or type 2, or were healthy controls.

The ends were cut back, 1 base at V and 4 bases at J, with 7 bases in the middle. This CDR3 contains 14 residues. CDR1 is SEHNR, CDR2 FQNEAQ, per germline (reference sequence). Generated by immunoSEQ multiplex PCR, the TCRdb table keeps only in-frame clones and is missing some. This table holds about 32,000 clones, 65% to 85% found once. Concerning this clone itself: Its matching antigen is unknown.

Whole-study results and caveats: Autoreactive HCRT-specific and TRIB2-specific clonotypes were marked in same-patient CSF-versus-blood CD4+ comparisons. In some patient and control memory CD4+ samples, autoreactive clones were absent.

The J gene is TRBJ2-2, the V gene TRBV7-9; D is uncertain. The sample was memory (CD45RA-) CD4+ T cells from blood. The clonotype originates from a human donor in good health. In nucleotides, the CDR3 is TGTGCCAGCAGCTTAGATCAACGCACCGGGGAGCTGTTTTTT. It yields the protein CASSLDQRTGELFF. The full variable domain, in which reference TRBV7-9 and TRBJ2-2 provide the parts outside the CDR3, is DTGVSQNPRHKITKRGQNVTFRCDPISEHNRLYWYRQTLGQGPEFLTYFQNEAQLEKSRLLSDRFSAERPKGSFSTLEIQRTEQGDSAMYLCASSLDQRTGELFFGEGSRLTVL.